This TCR beta chain was observed in a study of molecular identifiers for immune sequencing clone quantification. About the research overall: In replicates, RNA from roughly 18,000 or 92,000 naive CD8 cells was split five ways, four sequenced.

Using a CD8+CD4-CCR7+CD45RA+ phenotype, naive CD8 T cells were sorted. This clonotype was detected a few times. TCRdb redid the calling of the PCR reads with MiXCR, one entry per CDR3 protein. The repertoire holds more than 300,000 distinct CDR3 sequences, with about 22% as singletons. The CDR3 contains 17 residues. The germline gives CDR1 SGHTA, CDR2 FQGNSA. V was shortened by 2 bases and J by 3 bases, with 20 bases between the two germline ends. The chain recombines TRBV7-2 with TRBJ2-7; tentative D call: TRBD1 (6 bases). Sample: naive CD8+ T cells from blood, with Jurkat cell RNA spiked in. The subset here: FACS-sorted CD8+CD4-CCR7+CD45RA+ naive T cells. The TCR originated in a human donor in good health. Some libraries in this study had Jurkat cell RNA spiked in. The chain's CDR3 is CASSLITTDRVDYEQYF. CDR3 nucleotides: TGTGCCAGCAGCTTAATTACCACGGACAGAGTAGACTACGAGCAGTACTTC.